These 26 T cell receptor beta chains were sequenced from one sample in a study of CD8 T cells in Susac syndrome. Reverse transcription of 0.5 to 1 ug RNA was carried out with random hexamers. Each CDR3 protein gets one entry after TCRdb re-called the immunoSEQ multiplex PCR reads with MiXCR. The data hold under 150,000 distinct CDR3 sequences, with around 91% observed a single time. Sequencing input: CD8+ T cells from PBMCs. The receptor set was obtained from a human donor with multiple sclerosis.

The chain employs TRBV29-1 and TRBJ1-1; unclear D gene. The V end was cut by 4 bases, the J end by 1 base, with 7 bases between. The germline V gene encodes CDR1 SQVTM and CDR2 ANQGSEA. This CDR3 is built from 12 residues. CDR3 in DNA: TGCAGCGTTGCCCCAGCGAACACTGAAGCTTTCTTT. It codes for CSVAPANTEAFF.

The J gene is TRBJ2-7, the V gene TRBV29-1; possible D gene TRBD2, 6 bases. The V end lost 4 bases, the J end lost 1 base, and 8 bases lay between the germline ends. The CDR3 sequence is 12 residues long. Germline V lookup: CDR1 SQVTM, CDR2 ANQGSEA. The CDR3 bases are TGCAGCGTTGTCGGGGGATCCTACGAGCAGTACTTC. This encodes CSVVGGSYEQYF.

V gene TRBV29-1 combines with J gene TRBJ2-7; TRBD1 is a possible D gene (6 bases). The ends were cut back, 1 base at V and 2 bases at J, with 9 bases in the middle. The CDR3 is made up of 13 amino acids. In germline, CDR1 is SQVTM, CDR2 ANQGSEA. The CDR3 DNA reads TGCAGCGTTGAAGGGGACACACCCTACGAGCAGTACTTC. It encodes CSVEGDTPYEQYF.

This CDR3 reads CASSLQVWTGDDNEQFF. The CDR3 nucleotides are TGTGCCAGCAGTTTACAGGTGTGGACAGGGGATGATAATGAGCAGTTCTTC. The V gene is TRBV27, the J gene TRBJ2-1; 9 bases match TRBD1. This CDR3 has 17 residues. Germline V gives CDR1 MNHEY, CDR2 SMNVEV (reference sequence). V lost 2 bases and J lost 7; bases outside the gene matches: 12.

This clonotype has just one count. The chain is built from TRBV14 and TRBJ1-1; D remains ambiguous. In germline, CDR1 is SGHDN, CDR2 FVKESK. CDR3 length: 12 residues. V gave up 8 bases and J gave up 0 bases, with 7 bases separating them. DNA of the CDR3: TGTGCCAGCGGGGAAGTGAACACTGAAGCTTTCTTT. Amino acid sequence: CASGEVNTEAFF.

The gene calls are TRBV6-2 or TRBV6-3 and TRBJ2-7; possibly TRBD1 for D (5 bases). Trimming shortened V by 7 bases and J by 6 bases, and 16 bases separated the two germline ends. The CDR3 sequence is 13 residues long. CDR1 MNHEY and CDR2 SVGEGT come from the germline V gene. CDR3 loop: CASKRGLIREQYF. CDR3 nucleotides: TGTGCCAGCAAAAGGGGCCTAATCCGCGAGCAGTACTTC.

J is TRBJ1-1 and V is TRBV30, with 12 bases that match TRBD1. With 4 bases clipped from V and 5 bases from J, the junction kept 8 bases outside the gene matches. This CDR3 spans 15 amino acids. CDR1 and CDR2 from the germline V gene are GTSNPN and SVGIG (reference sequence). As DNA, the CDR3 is TGTGCCTGGAATTATGGGACAGGGGGCGAAACTGAAGCTTTCTTT. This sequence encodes CAWNYGTGGETEAFF.

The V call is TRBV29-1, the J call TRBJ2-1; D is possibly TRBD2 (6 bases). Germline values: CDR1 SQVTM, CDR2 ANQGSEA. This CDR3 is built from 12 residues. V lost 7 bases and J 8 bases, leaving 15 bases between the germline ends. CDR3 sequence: CSGDSSSDEQFF. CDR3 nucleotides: TGCAGCGGGGACTCCTCTTCCGATGAGCAGTTCTTC.

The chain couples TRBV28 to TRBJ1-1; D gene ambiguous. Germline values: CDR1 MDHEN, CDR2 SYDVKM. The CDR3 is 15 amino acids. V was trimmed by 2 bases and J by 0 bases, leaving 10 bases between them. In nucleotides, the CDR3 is TGTGCCAGCAGTTTAGGGCCGATTGTGAACACTGAAGCTTTCTTT. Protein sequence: CASSLGPIVNTEAFF.

The DNA for the CDR3 is TGTGCCAGCAGTTTATCTGGCCTAGCGGCTAGCACAGATACGCAGTATTTT. It specifies CASSLSGLAASTDTQYF. This rearrangement joins TRBV27 to TRBJ2-3, with 7 nucleotides matching TRBD2. Germline assignment: CDR1 MNHEY and CDR2 SMNVEV (reference sequence). The CDR3 sequence is 17 residues long. Trimming removed 0 bases from V and 0 bases from J; junction bases left unmatched: 6.

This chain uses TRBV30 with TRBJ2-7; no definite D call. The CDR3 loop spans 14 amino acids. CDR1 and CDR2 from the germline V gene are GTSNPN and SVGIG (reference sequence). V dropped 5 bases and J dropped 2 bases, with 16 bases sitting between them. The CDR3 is CAWAAPVSTYEQYF. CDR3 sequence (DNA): TGTGCCTGGGCCGCTCCAGTAAGTACCTACGAGCAGTACTTC.

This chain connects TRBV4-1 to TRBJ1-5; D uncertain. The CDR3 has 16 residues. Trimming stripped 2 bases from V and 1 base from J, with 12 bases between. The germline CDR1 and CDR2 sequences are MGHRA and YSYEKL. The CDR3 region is CASSQTVRLSNQPQHF. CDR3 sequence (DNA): TGCGCCAGCAGCCAAACGGTCAGACTAAGCAATCAGCCCCAGCATTTT.

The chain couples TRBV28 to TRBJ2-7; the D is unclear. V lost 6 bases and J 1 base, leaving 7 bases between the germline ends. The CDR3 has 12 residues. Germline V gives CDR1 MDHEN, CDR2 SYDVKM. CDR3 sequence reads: CASRFESYEQYF. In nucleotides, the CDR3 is TGTGCCAGCAGGTTTGAGTCCTACGAGCAGTACTTC.

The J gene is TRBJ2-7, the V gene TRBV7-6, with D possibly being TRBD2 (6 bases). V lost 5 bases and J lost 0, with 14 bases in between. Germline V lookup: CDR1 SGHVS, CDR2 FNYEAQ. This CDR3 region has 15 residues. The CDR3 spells CASSDGSGSSYEQYF. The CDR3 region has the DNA TGTGCCAGCAGCGACGGTAGCGGCAGCTCCTACGAGCAGTACTTC.

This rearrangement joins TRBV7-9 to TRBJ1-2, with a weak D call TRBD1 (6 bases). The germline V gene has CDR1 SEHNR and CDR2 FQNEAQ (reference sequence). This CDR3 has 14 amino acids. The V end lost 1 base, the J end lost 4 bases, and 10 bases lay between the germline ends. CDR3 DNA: TGTGCCAGCAGCTTAGGGCAGGGGCTCTATGGCTACACCTTC. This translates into CASSLGQGLYGYTF.

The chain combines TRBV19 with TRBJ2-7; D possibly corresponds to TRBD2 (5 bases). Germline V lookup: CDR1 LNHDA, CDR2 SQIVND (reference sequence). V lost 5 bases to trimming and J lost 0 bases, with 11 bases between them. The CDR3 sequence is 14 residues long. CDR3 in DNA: TGTGCCAGTAGTGTTAGCGCGGGCTCCTACGAGCAGTACTTC. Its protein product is CASSVSAGSYEQYF. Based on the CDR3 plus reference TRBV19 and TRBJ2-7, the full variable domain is DGGITQSPKYLFRKEGQNVTLSCEQNLNHDAMYWYRQDPGQGLRLIYYSQIVNDFQKGDIAEGYSVSREKKESFPLTVTSAQKNPTAFYLCASSVSAGSYEQYFGPGTRLTVT.

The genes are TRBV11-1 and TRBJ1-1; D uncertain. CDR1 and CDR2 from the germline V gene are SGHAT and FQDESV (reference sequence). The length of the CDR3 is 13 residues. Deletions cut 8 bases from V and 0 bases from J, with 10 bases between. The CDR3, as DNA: TGTGCCAGCGAAGTACGGATGAACACTGAAGCTTTCTTT. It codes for CASEVRMNTEAFF.

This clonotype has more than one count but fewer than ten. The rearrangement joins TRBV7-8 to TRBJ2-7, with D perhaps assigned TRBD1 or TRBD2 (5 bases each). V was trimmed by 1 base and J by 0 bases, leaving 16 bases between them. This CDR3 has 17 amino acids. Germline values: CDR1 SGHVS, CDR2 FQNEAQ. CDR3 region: CASSLDPNVGASYEQYF. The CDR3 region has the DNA TGTGCCAGCAGCTTAGACCCCAACGTCGGGGCCTCCTACGAGCAGTACTTC.

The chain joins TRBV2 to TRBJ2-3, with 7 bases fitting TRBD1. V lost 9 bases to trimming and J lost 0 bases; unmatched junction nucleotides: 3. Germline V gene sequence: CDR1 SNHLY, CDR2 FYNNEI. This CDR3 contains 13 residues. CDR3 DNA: TGTGCCAGGACGGGACAGAGCACAGATACGCAGTATTTT. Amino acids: CARTGQSTDTQYF.

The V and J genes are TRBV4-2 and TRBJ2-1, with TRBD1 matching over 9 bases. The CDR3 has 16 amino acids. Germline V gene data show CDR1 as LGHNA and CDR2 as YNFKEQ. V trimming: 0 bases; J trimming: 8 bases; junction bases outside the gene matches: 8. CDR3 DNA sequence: TGTGCCAGCAGCCAAGATCAGGGACAGGGAGTCGATGAGCAGTTCTTC. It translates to CASSQDQGQGVDEQFF.

The DNA for the CDR3 is TGTGCCAGCATCCCCACAGGGGCGGTTGAAGCTTTCTTT. It translates to CASIPTGAVEAFF. V usage is TRBV6-2 or TRBV6-3 and J usage is TRBJ1-1; 7 positions match TRBD1. Trimming cost V 7 bases and J 7 bases; bases outside gene matches: 9. This CDR3 has 13 residues. From germline, CDR1 is MNHEY and CDR2 SVGEGT.

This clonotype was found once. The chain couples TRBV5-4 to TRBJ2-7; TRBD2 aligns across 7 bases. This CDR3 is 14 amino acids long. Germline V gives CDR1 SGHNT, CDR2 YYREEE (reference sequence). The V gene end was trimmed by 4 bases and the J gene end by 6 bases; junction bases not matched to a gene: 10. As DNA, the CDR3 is TGTGCCAGCAGCCCCGGACTAGAACCTGTCGAGCAGTACTTC. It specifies CASSPGLEPVEQYF.

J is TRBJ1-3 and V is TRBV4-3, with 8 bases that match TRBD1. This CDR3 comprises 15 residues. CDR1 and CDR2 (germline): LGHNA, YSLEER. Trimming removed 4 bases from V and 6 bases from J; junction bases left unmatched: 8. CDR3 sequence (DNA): TGCGCCAGCAGCCCTTTGGACAGGGAAGAAAACACCATATATTTT. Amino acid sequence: CASSPLDREENTIYF.

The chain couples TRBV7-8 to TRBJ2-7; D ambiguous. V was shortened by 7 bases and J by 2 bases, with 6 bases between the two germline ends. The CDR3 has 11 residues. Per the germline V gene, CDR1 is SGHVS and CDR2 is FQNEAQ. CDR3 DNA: TGTGCCAGCACCAATACCTACGAGCAGTACTTC. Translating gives CASTNTYEQYF.

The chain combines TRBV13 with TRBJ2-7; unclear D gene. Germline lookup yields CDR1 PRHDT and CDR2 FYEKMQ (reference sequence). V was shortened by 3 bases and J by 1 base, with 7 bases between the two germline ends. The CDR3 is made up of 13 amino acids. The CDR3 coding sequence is TGTGCCAGCAGCTTGATGGCTTCCTACGAGCAGTACTTC. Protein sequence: CASSLMASYEQYF.

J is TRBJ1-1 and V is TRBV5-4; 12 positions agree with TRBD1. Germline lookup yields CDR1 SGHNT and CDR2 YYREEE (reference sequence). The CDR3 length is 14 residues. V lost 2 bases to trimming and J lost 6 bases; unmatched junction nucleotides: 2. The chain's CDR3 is CASSFGTGGPEAFF. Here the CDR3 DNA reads TGTGCCAGCAGCTTTGGGACAGGGGGCCCTGAAGCTTTCTTT.